These 19 T cell receptor beta chains share one sample of origin, sequenced in a study of blood T cell repertoires in COVID-19. The repertoire was sequenced with immunoSEQ multiplex PCR; TCRdb's copy has only in-frame clones and lacks some. Of some 250,000 clones in the sample, about four fifths are singletons; the top ten hold around 7.5%. The sample comprised peripheral blood. The receptors originated from a woman of 80 years or more with COVID-19, enrolled during active disease.

This chain joins TRBV15 and TRBJ1-2; 11 bases map to TRBD1. The germline gives CDR1 LNHNV, CDR2 YYDKDF (reference sequence). The CDR3 runs 16 residues. J gave up 8 bases and V 6 bases, and 14 bases lay outside the gene matches. The CDR3 coding sequence is TGTGCCACCAGAAAAGACGGACAGGGGGCGTCGAGCGGCTACACCTTC. Its protein is CATRKDGQGASSGYTF.

This clone has more than one count but fewer than ten. V is TRBV7-2 and J is TRBJ2-7; D may be TRBD2 (6 bases). This CDR3 region has 12 residues. V shed 4 bases and J shed 6 bases, with 10 bases lying between them. Germline loops: CDR1 SGHTA, CDR2 FQGNSA. Here the CDR3 reads CASSSRGGEQYF. DNA of the CDR3: TGTGCCAGCAGCTCGAGGGGAGGCGAGCAGTACTTC. The entire variable domain, with the rest obtained from reference TRBV7-2 and TRBJ2-7, is as follows: GAGVSQSPSNKVTEKGKDVELRCDPISGHTALYWYRQSLGQGLEFLIYFQGNSAPDKSGLPSDRFSAERTGGSVSTLTIQRTQQEDSAVYLCASSSRGGEQYFGPGTRLTVT.

The chain has TRBV6-5 and TRBJ1-4; 8 positions agree with TRBD1. The CDR3 consists of 15 residues. The V segment lost 6 bases and the J segment 4 bases; nucleotides outside the gene matches: 7. The germline gives CDR1 MNHEY, CDR2 SVGAGI. The CDR3 spells CASSLTGGDNEKLFF. The CDR3 DNA reads as TGTGCCAGCAGCCTTACAGGGGGGGATAATGAAAAACTGTTTTTT.

The gene calls are TRBV5-4 and TRBJ2-7, with a weak D call TRBD2 (6 bases). Trimming removed 0 bases from V and 0 bases from J, with 16 bases in between. The CDR3 has 17 amino acids. Per germline, CDR1 SGHNT and CDR2 YYREEE (reference sequence). The CDR3 DNA is TGTGCCAGCAGCTTGGTGGTTTTCGCGGGGAGCTCCTACGAGCAGTACTTC. Its protein product is CASSLVVFAGSSYEQYF.

This clone was detected only once. J is TRBJ2-1 and V is TRBV7-9, with 9 bases identical to TRBD1. The CDR3 spans 12 residues. The junction had 4 bases not matched to a gene; V was cut back by 6 bases and J by 10 bases. Germline CDR1 SEHNR, CDR2 FQNEAQ (reference sequence). The DNA of the CDR3 is TGTGCCAGCAGTCGTACAGGGGGCGAGCAGTTCTTC. Protein product: CASSRTGGEQFF.

The chain couples TRBV7-2 to TRBJ1-1; D might be TRBD1 (5 bases). The V and J ends lost 3 bases and 1 base respectively, with 9 bases between them. The CDR3 totals 14 residues. Germline loops: CDR1 SGHTA, CDR2 FQGNSA. The CDR3 nucleotides are TGTGCCAGCAGCTTTTCGGGGGGGAACACTGAAGCTTTCTTT. Protein sequence: CASSFSGGNTEAFF.

V is TRBV6-5 and J is TRBJ2-1, with a weak D call TRBD1 (5 bases). CDR3 length: 15 amino acids. Trimming left V 11 bases short and J 3 bases short, with 20 bases between. The germline CDR1 and CDR2 sequences are MNHEY and SVGAGI. This CDR3 is CACSLGAALYNEQFF. The CDR3 DNA follows: TGTGCCTGTTCGCTTGGGGCGGCCCTCTACAATGAGCAGTTCTTC.

The chain is built from TRBV28 and TRBJ2-1, with 12 nucleotides matching TRBD2. There are 15 residues in the CDR3. The germline CDR1 and CDR2 sequences are MDHEN and SYDVKM. V gave up 4 bases and J gave up 9 bases; unmatched junction bases: 7. The CDR3 nucleotides are TGTGCCAGCAGTTCCTTGACTAGCGGGAGAACTGAGCAGTTCTTC. It is translated as CASSSLTSGRTEQFF. The variable domain in full, completed from reference TRBV28 and TRBJ2-1, reads DVKVTQSSRYLVKRTGEKVFLECVQDMDHENMFWYRQDPGLGLRLIYFSYDVKMKEKGDIPEGYSVSREKKERFSLILESASTNQTSMYLCASSSLTSGRTEQFFGPGTRLTVL.

This clone was counted a single time. This chain connects TRBV15 to TRBJ1-3; D unresolved. CDR1 and CDR2 (germline): LNHNV, YYDKDF (reference sequence). Trimming took 2 bases from V and 3 from J, leaving 14 bases between them. The CDR3 loop spans 16 amino acids. Here the CDR3 DNA reads TGTGCCACCAGCAGAAACCATTTAGGCGGTGGAAACACCATATATTTT. Encoded protein: CATSRNHLGGGNTIYF.

This chain connects TRBV5-1 to TRBJ1-6; tentative D call: TRBD1 (6 bases). V gave up 5 bases and J gave up 12 bases, with 18 bases separating them. Germline V gives CDR1 SGHRS, CDR2 YFSETQ. CDR3 size: 14 residues. The CDR3 loop is CASSLSQGILPLHF. The CDR3 region has the DNA TGCGCCAGCAGTTTGTCACAGGGAATTTTACCCCTCCACTTT.

This clone was counted between two and nine times. The rearrangement uses TRBV25-1 and TRBJ2-7, with TRBD2 matching 14 bases. Germline CDR1 reads MGHDK; CDR2 reads SYGVNS. The CDR3 sequence is 17 residues long. After removal of 3 bases from V and 7 bases from J, the junction contained 11 bases not matched to a gene. CDR3 amino acids: CASSDPGTSGSVREQYF. Written as DNA, the CDR3 is TGTGCCAGCAGTGACCCCGGGACTAGCGGGAGCGTCCGGGAGCAGTACTTC.

The chain has TRBV5-1 and TRBJ1-4; D gene uncertain. V was pared by 0 bases and J by 11 bases, with 14 bases between. CDR3 length equals 14 residues. Germline V gives CDR1 SGHRS, CDR2 YFSETQ. Here the CDR3 reads CASSLGGDSRKLFF. CDR3 DNA: TGCGCCAGCAGCTTGGGAGGAGACTCTAGGAAACTGTTTTTT.

This clone was seen a handful of times. The rearrangement joins TRBV5-1 to TRBJ2-7; TRBD1 aligns across 7 bases. The V gene's germline CDR1 is SGHRS and CDR2 YFSETQ. J was trimmed by 3 bases and V by 5 bases; bases with no gene match: 5. This CDR3 has 13 residues. CDR3 sequence: CASRGDSLYEQYF. The CDR3 DNA reads as TGCGCCAGCAGAGGGGACAGCCTCTACGAGCAGTACTTC.

This chain uses TRBV18 with TRBJ1-1; TRBD1 might be the D (5 bases). CDR3 length: 16 residues. The germline V gene encodes CDR1 KGHSH and CDR2 LQKENI. The V gene lost 1 base and the J gene lost 4 bases, with 16 bases spanning the gap. CDR3 sequence reads: CASSPLAGLGSTEAFF. Here the CDR3 DNA reads TGTGCCAGCTCACCACTCGCAGGGCTGGGAAGCACTGAAGCTTTCTTT.

This chain links TRBV5-1 with TRBJ1-1; TRBD1 is a possible D gene (5 bases). CDR3 size: 15 residues. Germline values: CDR1 SGHRS, CDR2 YFSETQ. The germline V and J ends were trimmed by 1 base and 5 bases, with 15 bases remaining between them. The chain's CDR3 is CASSLYSGGGTEAFF. The CDR3 DNA follows: TGCGCCAGCAGCTTGTATTCTGGGGGAGGTACTGAAGCTTTCTTT.

The gene calls are TRBV11-3 and TRBJ2-1, with TRBD2 matching 7 bases. With 5 bases clipped from V and 5 bases from J, the junction kept 3 bases outside the gene matches. The CDR3 covers 13 residues. Germline CDR1 and CDR2: SGHNT and YENEEA. CDR3 loop: CASSRLADNEQFF. The CDR3 DNA reads TGTGCCAGCAGCCGGCTAGCGGACAATGAGCAGTTCTTC.

The chain couples TRBV4-2 to TRBJ2-6; the D is unclear. CDR3 length: 17 residues. Deletions cut 1 base from V and 3 bases from J, with 13 bases between. Germline CDR1 and CDR2: LGHNA and YNFKEQ. For the CDR3, the DNA is TGTGCCAGCAGCCAAGTAAACAGTAAGGTTGGGGCCAACGTCCTGACTTTC. Translation: CASSQVNSKVGANVLTF.

The chain carries TRBV6-1 and TRBJ1-2; no clear D. V was trimmed by 2 bases and J by 4 bases, leaving 14 bases between them. The CDR3 is 15 amino acids. Per the germline V gene, CDR1 is MNHNS and CDR2 is SASEGT. The CDR3, as DNA: TGTGCCAGCAGTGAATACGGGAACGGGTTCTATGGCTACACCTTC. Its translation is CASSEYGNGFYGYTF.

The genes are TRBV19 and TRBJ2-3; TRBD2 aligns across 11 bases. This CDR3 region has 13 residues. Germline trimming cut 10 bases from V and 3 bases from J; bases unmatched to any gene: 3. Germline V lookup: CDR1 LNHDA, CDR2 SQIVND (reference sequence). The CDR3 DNA reads as TGTGCCACGAGGACTAGCGGGACAGATACGCAGTATTTT. It encodes CATRTSGTDTQYF.